The 30 T cell receptor beta chains reported below all come from one sample, sequenced in a study of cytomegalovirus exposure and HLA in healthy donors. The PCR was carried out with 60 Vbeta primers and 13 Jbeta primers. Generated by immunoSEQ multiplex PCR, the TCRdb table keeps only in-frame clones and is missing some. This sample has approximately 200,000 clones, with under 80% found just once. The sequencing input was PBMCs. All receptors derive from a man aged 25-40 years in good health and CMV-seropositive.

This clone was seen only a few times. J is TRBJ1-5 and V is TRBV5-1, with D perhaps TRBD1 (6 bases). V shed 4 bases and J shed 2 bases, with 13 bases lying between them. The CDR3 has 15 residues. The V gene's germline CDR1 is SGHRS and CDR2 YFSETQ. The CDR3 nucleotides read TGCGCCAGCAGCCCCACGACAGGAGGCAATCAGCCCCAGCATTTT. It is translated as CASSPTTGGNQPQHF.

The chain uses TRBV29-1 and TRBJ2-7, with a weak D call TRBD2 (5 bases). The CDR3 sequence is 15 residues long. Deletions cut 6 bases from V and 1 base from J, with 19 bases between. The germline gives CDR1 SQVTM, CDR2 ANQGSEA. The DNA for the CDR3 is TGCAGCGTACTACTCGCGGGCCTTCCTTCCTACGAGCAGTACTTC. Amino acid sequence: CSVLLAGLPSYEQYF.

This sequence joins TRBV2 and TRBJ1-2, with D unclear. Trimming left V 4 bases short and J 12 bases short, with 21 bases between. The CDR3 length is 14 residues. Germline V gene lookup returns CDR1 SNHLY and CDR2 FYNNEI. CDR3 sequence (DNA): TGTGCCAGCAGTGTTGGGCAGCTTAGTTTGGGCCACACCTTC. Translated: CASSVGQLSLGHTF.

The chain recombines TRBV4-1 with TRBJ2-1; maybe TRBD2 (5 bases). Per the germline V gene, CDR1 is MGHRA and CDR2 is YSYEKL. The CDR3 runs 17 residues. V was pared by 1 base and J by 1 base, with 14 bases between. CDR3 sequence (DNA): TGCGCCAGCAGCCAAGTCTCGGGGATTCAATCCTACAATGAGCAGTTCTTC. It specifies CASSQVSGIQSYNEQFF.

The V and J genes are TRBV5-5 and TRBJ1-1; no firm D call. The CDR3 runs to 13 residues. Trimming shortened V by 0 bases and J by 5 bases, and 8 bases separated the two germline ends. From germline, CDR1 is SGHKS and CDR2 YYEKEE (reference sequence). CDR3 coding DNA: TGTGCCAGCAGCTTGGCTCAGGTGACTGAAGCTTTCTTT. Encoded protein: CASSLAQVTEAFF.

This chain links TRBV2 with TRBJ1-5; 8 nucleotides agree with TRBD1. V shed 8 bases and J 6 bases; nucleotides not matched to a gene: 6. Germline V gene sequence: CDR1 SNHLY, CDR2 FYNNEI. The CDR3 extends over 13 amino acids. The CDR3, as DNA: TGTGCCAGCGGACAGGGTGATGTTCAGCCCCAGCATTTT. This gives the protein CASGQGDVQPQHF. The full variable domain, rest sourced from reference TRBV2 and TRBJ1-5, is EPEVTQTPSHQVTQMGQEVILRCVPISNHLYFYWYRQILGQKVEFLVSFYNNEISEKSEIFDDQFSVERPDGSNFTLKIRSTKLEDSAMYFCASGQGDVQPQHFGDGTRLSIL.

This chain links TRBV6-5 with TRBJ2-7; 7 bases are a match to TRBD1. The length of the CDR3 is 15 residues. V was clipped by 2 bases and J by 2 bases; unmatched bases: 6. Germline CDR1 is MNHEY and CDR2 is SVGAGI. CDR3 region: CASSYRDSQAYEQYF. The CDR3 DNA is TGTGCCAGCAGTTACAGGGACAGCCAGGCCTACGAGCAGTACTTC.

The chain is built from TRBV30 and TRBJ2-3; D might be TRBD1 (5 bases). Between the trimmed V and J ends, which lost 2 bases and 6 bases, there was a span of 18 bases. From germline, CDR1 is GTSNPN and CDR2 SVGIG (reference sequence). The CDR3 is made up of 15 amino acids. CDR3 coding DNA: TGTGCCTGGAGTTCTGGGGCTGAGTTTGTTGATACGCAGTATTTT. Amino acids: CAWSSGAEFVDTQYF.

This clone was recorded only once. The chain is built from TRBV2 and TRBJ2-5; possibly TRBD1 for D (5 bases). The CDR3 length is 15 residues. CDR1 and CDR2 from the germline V gene are SNHLY and FYNNEI. Trimming cost V 7 bases and J 4 bases, with 19 bases left between them. CDR3 nucleotide sequence: TGTGCCAGCACCTCAACCTATGGGGCCGGAGAGACCCAGTACTTC. Protein product: CASTSTYGAGETQYF.

This clone was seen a single time. The chain recombines TRBV5-6 with TRBJ2-1; 12 bases match TRBD2. CDR1 SGHDT and CDR2 YYEEEE come from the germline V gene. The CDR3 loop spans 15 amino acids. Trimming removed 2 bases from V and 8 bases from J; junction bases left unmatched: 5. Here the CDR3 DNA reads TGTGCCAGCAGCTTCGTGACTAGCGGGAGCGATGAGCAGTTCTTC. Protein product: CASSFVTSGSDEQFF.

This clone was observed once. The V and J genes are TRBV10-3 and TRBJ1-2, with no clear D. Trimming removed 3 bases from V and 5 bases from J, with 13 bases in between. CDR1 ENHRY and CDR2 SYGVKD come from the germline V gene. This CDR3 has 14 amino acids. Written as DNA, the CDR3 is TGTGCCATCAGTGAAGAGAGGCTTCAATATGGCTACACCTTC. Its protein is CAISEERLQYGYTF.

This clone was picked up a small number of times. The V call is TRBV5-1, the J call TRBJ2-2; TRBD1 agrees at 7 bases. The V and J ends lost 3 bases and 3 bases, in that order; junction bases with no gene match: 5. The CDR3 has 15 amino acids. Germline lookup yields CDR1 SGHRS and CDR2 YFSETQ. This chain's CDR3 is CASSSRTGDTGELFF. CDR3 nucleotide sequence: TGCGCCAGCAGCTCTCGCACAGGGGACACCGGGGAGCTGTTTTTT.

The V gene is TRBV19, the J gene TRBJ2-1, with 12 nucleotides matching TRBD2. V was pared by 5 bases and J by 8 bases, with 10 bases of the junction left unmatched. CDR3 length: 16 amino acids. Germline CDR1 LNHDA, CDR2 SQIVND (reference sequence). This CDR3 is CASSLGLAGFEDEQFF. The CDR3 bases are TGTGCCAGTAGTCTCGGACTAGCGGGATTCGAGGATGAGCAGTTCTTC.

The genes are TRBV4-2 and TRBJ2-7, with TRBD2 identical over 7 bases. This CDR3 region has 14 residues. Germline loops: CDR1 LGHNA, CDR2 YNFKEQ. Trimming at V came to 1 base and at J to 2 bases, leaving 2 bases not matched to a gene. The chain's CDR3 is CASSQGEGTYEQYF. The CDR3 DNA sequence: TGTGCCAGCAGCCAAGGGGAGGGGACCTACGAGCAGTACTTC.

The gene calls are TRBV27 and TRBJ1-2; the match to TRBD1 covers 7 bases. The CDR3 runs to 14 residues. Trimming at V came to 3 bases and at J to 7 bases, leaving 8 bases not matched to a gene. Looked up from germline, CDR1 is MNHEY and CDR2 is SMNVEV (reference sequence). CDR3 sequence (DNA): TGTGCCAGCAGTTTCGGCCAGGGGGTGTTTGGCTACACCTTC. Translating gives CASSFGQGVFGYTF.

This chain connects TRBV19 to TRBJ1-1, with D perhaps TRBD1 (6 bases). CDR3 length: 15 residues. Trimming shortened V by 7 bases and J by 5 bases, and 20 bases separated the two germline ends. CDR1 and CDR2 (germline): LNHDA, SQIVND (reference sequence). The chain's CDR3 is CASNRGPQGWTEAFF. The CDR3 bases are TGTGCCAGTAATAGGGGACCACAGGGTTGGACTGAAGCTTTCTTT.

On this clone itself: The junction and the germline gene differ at one end; a read error may be behind it. The genes are TRBV7-9 and TRBJ1-4, with a weak D call TRBD1 (6 bases). Germline values: CDR1 SEHNR, CDR2 FQNEAQ (reference sequence). The CDR3 has 16 amino acids. For the CDR3, the DNA is TGTTCCAGCAGCTTAGCACGAGGGGGAACTAATGAAAAACTGTTTTTT. It yields the protein CSSSLARGGTNEKLFF. The variable domain in full, completed from reference TRBV7-9 and TRBJ1-4, reads DTGVSQNPRHKITKRGQNVTFRCDPISEHNRLYWYRQTLGQGPEFLTYFQNEAQLEKSRLLSDRFSAERPKGSFSTLEIQRTEQGDSAMYLCSSSLARGGTNEKLFFGSGTQLSVL.

CDR3 protein: CASSESQGATGELFF. CDR3 bases: TGTGCCAGCAGTGAATCACAGGGGGCCACCGGGGAGCTGTTTTTT. This chain connects TRBV2 to TRBJ2-2, with 9 bases identical to TRBD1. Germline loops: CDR1 SNHLY, CDR2 FYNNEI. This CDR3 is 15 amino acids long. Trimming at V came to 2 bases and at J to 4 bases, leaving 2 bases not matched to a gene.

The rearrangement uses TRBV29-1 and TRBJ2-3; D possibly corresponds to TRBD2 (6 bases). CDR1 and CDR2 from the germline V gene are SQVTM and ANQGSEA. This CDR3 has 14 amino acids. With 8 bases removed from V and 3 bases from J, the gap between germline ends came to 18 bases. Here the CDR3 reads CSSPSGVSTDTQYF. The CDR3 DNA sequence: TGCAGCTCTCCCTCGGGGGTGTCAACAGATACGCAGTATTTT.

The table lists this clone with a count of one. The chain joins TRBV10-3 to TRBJ2-7; the D gene is possibly TRBD2 (6 bases). This CDR3 has 12 amino acids. V was pared by 3 bases and J by 12 bases, with 15 bases between. The V gene's germline CDR1 is ENHRY and CDR2 SYGVKD. The CDR3: CAISDPAGSVYF. Here the CDR3 DNA reads TGTGCCATCAGTGATCCTGCGGGGTCGGTGTACTTC.

This clone was observed a handful of times. The J gene is TRBJ2-3, the V gene TRBV6-4; a weak D match, TRBD2 (6 bases). The CDR3 extends over 14 amino acids. CDR1 and CDR2 from the germline V gene are MRHNA and SNTAGT. V gave up 5 bases and J gave up 0 bases, with 9 bases separating them. This CDR3 is CASSRSGSTDTQYF. The CDR3 region has the DNA TGTGCCAGCAGTCGAAGCGGGAGCACAGATACGCAGTATTTT.

This chain joins TRBV10-3 and TRBJ1-3, with D maybe TRBD1 (5 bases). CDR1 and CDR2 from the germline V gene are ENHRY and SYGVKD. The CDR3 totals 14 residues. V was trimmed by 8 bases and J by 0 bases, leaving 11 bases between them. For the CDR3, the DNA is TGTGCCATCCGGAGGGGTATCTCTGGAAACACCATATATTTT. This translates into CAIRRGISGNTIYF.

A single count supports this clone. The chain joins TRBV11-2 to TRBJ1-4, with a tentative D call TRBD1 (6 bases). This CDR3 is built from 14 residues. From germline, CDR1 is SGHAT and CDR2 FQNNGV. With 0 bases removed from V and 7 bases from J, the gap between germline ends came to 9 bases. CDR3 DNA sequence: TGTGCCAGCAGCTTAGATCTAGGGGGTGAAAAACTGTTTTTT. It specifies CASSLDLGGEKLFF.

The gene calls are TRBV7-2 and TRBJ2-7; D not certain. The ends were cut back, 0 bases at V and 4 bases at J, with 7 bases in the middle. CDR1 and CDR2 from the germline V gene are SGHTA and FQGNSA. CDR3 length equals 13 residues. DNA for the CDR3: TGTGCCAGCAGCTTAGCGAAACGGTACGAGCAGTACTTC. This translates into CASSLAKRYEQYF. Full variable domain (rest looked up from reference TRBV7-2 and TRBJ2-7): GAGVSQSPSNKVTEKGKDVELRCDPISGHTALYWYRQSLGQGLEFLIYFQGNSAPDKSGLPSDRFSAERTGGSVSTLTIQRTQQEDSAVYLCASSLAKRYEQYFGPGTRLTVT.

The V call is TRBV15, the J call TRBJ1-2; 7 bases line up with TRBD1. The CDR3 runs 15 residues. Looked up from germline, CDR1 is LNHNV and CDR2 is YYDKDF (reference sequence). V lost 1 base and J lost 4; bases outside the gene matches: 6. CDR3 in DNA: TGTGCCACCAGCAGAGGCCGACAGGGAGTCTATGGCTACACCTTC. Residues: CATSRGRQGVYGYTF.

This rearrangement joins TRBV4-1 to TRBJ2-1; 11 bases are a match to TRBD2. The CDR3 is 15 amino acids. V was clipped by 1 base and J by 7 bases; unmatched bases: 3. CDR1 is MGHRA, CDR2 YSYEKL, per germline. The CDR3 nucleotides read TGCGCCAGCAGCCAAGGGGGACTAGCGGCGAATGAGCAGTTCTTC. This sequence encodes CASSQGGLAANEQFF.

On this clone: One junction end does not reproduce the germline sequence, and a read error may be involved. Other nucleotide sequences from this sample produce the same CDR3. CDR3: CASSPWDSSYEQYF. CDR3 bases: TGCGCCAGCAGTCCATGGGACAGCTCCTACGAGCAGTACTTC. This chain links TRBV28 with TRBJ2-7; 7 nucleotides align to TRBD1. The germline V gene encodes CDR1 MDHEN and CDR2 SYDVKM. CDR3 length: 14 residues.

This clone was seen a few times. The V gene is TRBV2, the J gene TRBJ1-5; 7 bases map to TRBD1. Germline CDR1 reads SNHLY; CDR2 reads FYNNEI. The CDR3 totals 13 residues. V dropped 4 bases and J dropped 4; count of bases not matched to a gene: 1. The CDR3 loop reads CASSVRGNQPQHF. CDR3 bases: TGTGCCAGCAGTGTCAGGGGGAATCAGCCCCAGCATTTT. Looking up the rest from reference TRBV2 and TRBJ1-5 gives the full variable domain: EPEVTQTPSHQVTQMGQEVILRCVPISNHLYFYWYRQILGQKVEFLVSFYNNEISEKSEIFDDQFSVERPDGSNFTLKIRSTKLEDSAMYFCASSVRGNQPQHFGDGTRLSIL.

This chain connects TRBV14 to TRBJ2-1, with TRBD2 matching over 13 bases. V was clipped by 4 bases and J by 7 bases; unmatched bases: 4. Germline CDR1 is SGHDN and CDR2 is FVKESK. This CDR3 has 15 amino acids. CDR3 sequence (DNA): TGTGCCAGCAGCCCGTGGACTAGCGGGAGTAATGAGCAGTTCTTC. This translates into CASSPWTSGSNEQFF. Variable domain in full (rest from reference TRBV14 and TRBJ2-1): EAGVTQFPSHSVIEKGQTVTLRCDPISGHDNLYWYRRVMGKEIKFLLHFVKESKQDESGMPNNRFLAERTGGTYSTLKVQPAELEDSGVYFCASSPWTSGSNEQFFGPGTRLTVL.

The V call is TRBV9, the J call TRBJ2-2; 7 nucleotides line up with TRBD2. Looked up from germline, CDR1 is SGDLS and CDR2 is YYNGEE. Trimming cost V 4 bases and J 9 bases; bases outside gene matches: 6. The CDR3 is 13 residues long. The CDR3 sequence is CASSRRTSWELFF. The CDR3 nucleotides are TGTGCCAGCAGCCGGCGGACTAGTTGGGAGCTGTTTTTT.